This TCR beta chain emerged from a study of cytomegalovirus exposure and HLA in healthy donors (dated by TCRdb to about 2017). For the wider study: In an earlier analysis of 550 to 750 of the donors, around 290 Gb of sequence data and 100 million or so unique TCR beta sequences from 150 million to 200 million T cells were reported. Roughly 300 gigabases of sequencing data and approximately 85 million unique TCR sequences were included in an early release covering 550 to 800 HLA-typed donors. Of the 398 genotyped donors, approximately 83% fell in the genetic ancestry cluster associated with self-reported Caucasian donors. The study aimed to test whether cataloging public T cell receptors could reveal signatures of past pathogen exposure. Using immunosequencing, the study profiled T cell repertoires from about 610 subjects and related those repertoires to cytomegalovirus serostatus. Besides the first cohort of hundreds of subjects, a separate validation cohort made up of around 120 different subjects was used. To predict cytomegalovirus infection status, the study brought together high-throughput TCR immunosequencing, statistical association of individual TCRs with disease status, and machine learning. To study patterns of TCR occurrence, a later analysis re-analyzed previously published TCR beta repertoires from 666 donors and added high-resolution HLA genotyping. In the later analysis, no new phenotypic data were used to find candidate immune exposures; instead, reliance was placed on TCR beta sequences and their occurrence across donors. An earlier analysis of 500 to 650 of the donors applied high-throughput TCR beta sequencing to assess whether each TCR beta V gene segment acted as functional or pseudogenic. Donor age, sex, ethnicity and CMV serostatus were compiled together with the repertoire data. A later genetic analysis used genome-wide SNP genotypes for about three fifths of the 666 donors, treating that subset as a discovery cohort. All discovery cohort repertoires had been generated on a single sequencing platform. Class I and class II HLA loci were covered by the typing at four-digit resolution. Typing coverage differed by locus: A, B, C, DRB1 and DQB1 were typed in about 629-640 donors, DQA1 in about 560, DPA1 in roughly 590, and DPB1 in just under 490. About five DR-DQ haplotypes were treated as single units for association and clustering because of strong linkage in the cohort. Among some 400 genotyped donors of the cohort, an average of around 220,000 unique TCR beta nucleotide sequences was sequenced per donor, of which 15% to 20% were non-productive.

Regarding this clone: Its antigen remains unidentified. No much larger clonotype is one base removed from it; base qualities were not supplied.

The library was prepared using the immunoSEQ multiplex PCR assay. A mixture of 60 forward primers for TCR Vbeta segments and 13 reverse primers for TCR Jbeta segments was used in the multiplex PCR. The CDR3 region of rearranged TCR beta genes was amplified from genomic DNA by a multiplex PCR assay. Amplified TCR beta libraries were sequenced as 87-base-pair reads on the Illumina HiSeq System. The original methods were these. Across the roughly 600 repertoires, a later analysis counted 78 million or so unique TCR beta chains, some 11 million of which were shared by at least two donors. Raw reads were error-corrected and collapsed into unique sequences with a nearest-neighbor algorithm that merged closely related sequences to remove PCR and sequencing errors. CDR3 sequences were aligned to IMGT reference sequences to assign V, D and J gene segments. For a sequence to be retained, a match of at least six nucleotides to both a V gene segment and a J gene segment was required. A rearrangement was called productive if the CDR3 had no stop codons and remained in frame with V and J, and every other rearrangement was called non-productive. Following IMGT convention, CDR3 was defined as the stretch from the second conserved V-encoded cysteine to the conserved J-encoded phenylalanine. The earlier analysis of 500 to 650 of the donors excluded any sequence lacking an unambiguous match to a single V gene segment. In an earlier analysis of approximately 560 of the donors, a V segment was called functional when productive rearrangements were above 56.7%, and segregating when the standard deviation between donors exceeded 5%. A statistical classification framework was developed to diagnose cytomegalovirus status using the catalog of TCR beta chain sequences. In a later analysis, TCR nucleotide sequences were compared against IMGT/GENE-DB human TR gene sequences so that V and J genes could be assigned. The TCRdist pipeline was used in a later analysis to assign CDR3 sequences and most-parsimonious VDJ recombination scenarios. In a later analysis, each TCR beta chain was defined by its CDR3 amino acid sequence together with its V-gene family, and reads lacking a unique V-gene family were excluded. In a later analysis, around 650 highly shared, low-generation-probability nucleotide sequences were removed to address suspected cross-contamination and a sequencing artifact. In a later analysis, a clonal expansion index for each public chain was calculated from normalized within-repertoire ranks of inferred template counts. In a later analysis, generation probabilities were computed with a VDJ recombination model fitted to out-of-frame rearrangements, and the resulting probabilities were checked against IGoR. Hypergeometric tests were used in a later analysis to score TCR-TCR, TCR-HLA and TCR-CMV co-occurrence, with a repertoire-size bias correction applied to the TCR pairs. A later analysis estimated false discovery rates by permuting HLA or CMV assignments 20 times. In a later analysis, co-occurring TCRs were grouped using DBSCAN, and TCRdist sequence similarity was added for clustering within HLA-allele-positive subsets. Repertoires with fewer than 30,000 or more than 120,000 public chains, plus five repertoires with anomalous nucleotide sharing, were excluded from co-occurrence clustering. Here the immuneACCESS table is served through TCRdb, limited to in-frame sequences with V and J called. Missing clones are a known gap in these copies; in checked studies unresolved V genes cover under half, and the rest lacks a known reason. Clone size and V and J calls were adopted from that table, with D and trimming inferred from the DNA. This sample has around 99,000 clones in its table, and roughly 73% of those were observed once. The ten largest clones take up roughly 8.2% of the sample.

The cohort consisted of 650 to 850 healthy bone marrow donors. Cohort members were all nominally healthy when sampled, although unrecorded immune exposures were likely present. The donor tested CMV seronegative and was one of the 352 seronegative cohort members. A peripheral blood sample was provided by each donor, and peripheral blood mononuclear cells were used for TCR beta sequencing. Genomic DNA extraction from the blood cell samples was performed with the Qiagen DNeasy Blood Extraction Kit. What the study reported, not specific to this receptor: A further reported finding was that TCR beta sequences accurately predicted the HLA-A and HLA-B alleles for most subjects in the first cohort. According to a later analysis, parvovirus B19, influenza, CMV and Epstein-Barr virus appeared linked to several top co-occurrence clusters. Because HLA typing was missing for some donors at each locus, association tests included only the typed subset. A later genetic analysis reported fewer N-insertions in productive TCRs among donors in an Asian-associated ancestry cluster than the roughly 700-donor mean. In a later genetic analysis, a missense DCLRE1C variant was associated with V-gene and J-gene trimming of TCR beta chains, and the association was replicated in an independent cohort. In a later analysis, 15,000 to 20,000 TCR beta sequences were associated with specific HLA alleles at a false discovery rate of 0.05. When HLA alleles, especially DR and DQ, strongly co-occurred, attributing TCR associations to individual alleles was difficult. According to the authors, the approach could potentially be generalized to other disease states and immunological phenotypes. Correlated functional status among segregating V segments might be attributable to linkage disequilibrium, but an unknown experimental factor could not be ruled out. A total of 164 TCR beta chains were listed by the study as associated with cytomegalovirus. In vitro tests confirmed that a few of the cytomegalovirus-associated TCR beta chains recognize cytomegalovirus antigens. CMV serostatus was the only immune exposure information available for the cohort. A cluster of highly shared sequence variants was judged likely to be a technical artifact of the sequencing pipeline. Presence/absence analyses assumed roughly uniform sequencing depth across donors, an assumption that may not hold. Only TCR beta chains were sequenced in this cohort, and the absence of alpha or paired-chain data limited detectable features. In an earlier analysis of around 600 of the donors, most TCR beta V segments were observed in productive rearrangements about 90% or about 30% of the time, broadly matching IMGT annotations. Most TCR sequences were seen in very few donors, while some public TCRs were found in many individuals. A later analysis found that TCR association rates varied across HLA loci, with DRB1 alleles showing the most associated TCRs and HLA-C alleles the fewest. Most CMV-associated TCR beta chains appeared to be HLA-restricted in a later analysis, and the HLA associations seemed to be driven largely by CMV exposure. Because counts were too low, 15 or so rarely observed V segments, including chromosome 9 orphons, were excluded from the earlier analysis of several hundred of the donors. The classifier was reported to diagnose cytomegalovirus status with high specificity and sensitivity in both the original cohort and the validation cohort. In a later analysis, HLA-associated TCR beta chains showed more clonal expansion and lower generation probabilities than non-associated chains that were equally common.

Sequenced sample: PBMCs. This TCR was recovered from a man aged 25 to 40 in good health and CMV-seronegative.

DNA sequence: TGTGCCAGTGTCCCATCACAGGTGAACACTGAAGCTTTCTTT. Translated, it gives CASVPSQVNTEAFF. This sequence uses TRBV6-6 and TRBJ1-1, and perhaps TRBD1 as D gene, on 5 matching bases. Measured from the cysteine to the phenylalanine, the CDR3 is 14 residues long. CDR3 DNA is the only sequence kept; it has 42 bases, read in frame from the first base. The junction carries 14 bases between V and J, which are trimmed by 9 bases and 0 bases respectively. The germline V gene (reference sequence) sets CDR1 to MNHNY and CDR2 to SVGAGI.